These 9 T cell receptor beta chains were sequenced from one sample in a study of control samples from healthy donors and cancer patients. TCRdb keeps only in-frame clones here, not all; method: immunoSEQ multiplex PCR. Recorded for this sample: about 190,000 clones. The specimen sequenced was blood. The receptor source for this set is a woman aged 25 to 39 in good health.

The CDR3 DNA is TGCGCCAGCAGCTTGTCGGGGCGCAACACCGGGGAGCTGTTTTTT. Amino acid sequence: CASSLSGRNTGELFF. The gene calls are TRBV5-1 and TRBJ2-2; D could derive from TRBD1 or TRBD2 (5 bases each). The CDR3 has 15 residues. The V gene's germline CDR1 is SGHRS and CDR2 YFSETQ. Trimming pared 1 base from V and 2 bases from J, leaving 9 bases between.

The chain links TRBV7-9 to TRBJ1-1, with unresolved D. This CDR3 spans 12 amino acids. In germline, CDR1 is SEHNR, CDR2 FQNEAQ (reference sequence). The V end lost 4 bases, the J end lost 7 bases, and 10 bases lay between the germline ends. The CDR3 DNA is TGTGCCAGCAGCTATCCCCGGTTTGAAGCTTTCTTT. This sequence encodes CASSYPRFEAFF.

The V gene is TRBV5-6, the J gene TRBJ1-1; TRBD1 might be the D (6 bases). The CDR3 extends over 15 amino acids. The V end was cut by 0 bases, the J end by 6 bases, with 15 bases between. Per the germline V gene, CDR1 is SGHDT and CDR2 is YYEEEE. As DNA, the CDR3 is TGTGCCAGCAGCTTGGCCGTTGGGGGCCGCGCTGAAGCTTTCTTT. Translated: CASSLAVGGRAEAFF.

V usage is TRBV7-2 and J usage is TRBJ1-4; D is uncertain. The CDR3 covers 15 residues. V gave up 5 bases and J gave up 4 bases, with 14 bases separating them. Per germline, CDR1 SGHTA and CDR2 FQGNSA. The CDR3 DNA reads as TGTGCCAGCAGCCAAGAACTTGCGGGTAATGAAAAACTGTTTTTT. Protein: CASSQELAGNEKLFF.

The V and J genes are TRBV2 and TRBJ1-5, with D perhaps TRBD1 (6 bases). V shed 7 bases and J shed 5 bases, with 15 bases lying between them. The CDR3 spans 14 residues. Germline assignment: CDR1 SNHLY and CDR2 FYNNEI. CDR3 residues: CASNRAAGDQPQHF. CDR3 in DNA: TGTGCCAGCAATAGAGCGGCAGGGGATCAGCCCCAGCATTTT.

The genes are TRBV19 and TRBJ1-5; D not certain. V shed 3 bases and J shed 0 bases, with 12 bases lying between them. Germline assignment: CDR1 LNHDA and CDR2 SQIVND (reference sequence). The CDR3 length is 16 residues. CDR3 coding DNA: TGTGCCAGTAGTATCCCGACGGAATATAGCAATCAGCCCCAGCATTTT. The encoded protein is CASSIPTEYSNQPQHF. Filled out from reference TRBV19 and TRBJ1-5, the complete variable domain reads DGGITQSPKYLFRKEGQNVTLSCEQNLNHDAMYWYRQDPGQGLRLIYYSQIVNDFQKGDIAEGYSVSREKKESFPLTVTSAQKNPTAFYLCASSIPTEYSNQPQHFGDGTRLSIL.

The chain is built from TRBV7-9 and TRBJ1-2, with 9 bases matching TRBD1. CDR3 length: 14 amino acids. Trimming removed 4 bases from V and 7 bases from J; junction bases left unmatched: 7. Germline lookup yields CDR1 SEHNR and CDR2 FQNEAQ (reference sequence). The CDR3 bases are TGTGCCAGCAGCTCTGGACAGGGGTTGGCTGGCTACACCTTC. Amino acids: CASSSGQGLAGYTF.

The chain carries TRBV20-1 and TRBJ1-6; D uncertain. The V gene lost 3 bases and the J gene lost 10 bases, with 10 bases spanning the gap. Germline CDR1 DFQATT, CDR2 SNEGSKA (reference sequence). This CDR3 comprises 12 residues. CDR3 in amino acids: CSASQTQSPLHF. DNA for the CDR3: TGCAGTGCTAGTCAGACCCAATCACCCCTCCACTTT.

The chain has TRBV4-3 and TRBJ2-1; D gene unclear. The V end was cut by 0 bases, the J end by 6 bases, with 15 bases between. CDR1 and CDR2 (germline): LGHNA, YSLEER. This CDR3 is built from 16 residues. The DNA of the CDR3 is TGCGCCAGCAGCCAAGAGGGCTGGGGTTGGAGCAATGAGCAGTTCTTC. Translation gives CASSQEGWGWSNEQFF.